A selection of T cell receptor beta chains follows, all from one sample in a study of tumor-infiltrating lymphocytes in localized non-small cell lung cancer. Measured with immunoSEQ multiplex PCR; TCRdb has only the in-frame clones, and not every one. Among 7,300 or so clones listed, more than 55% were seen once. The material sequenced was uninvolved lung tissue not adjacent to the tumor. Receptor source: a human donor with non-small cell lung cancer. The CDR3 runs from the conserved cysteine through the conserved F or W. D genes are given only for firm matches. Rows give clone size only sometimes, using once, few, many, or a class for an expanded clone.

14	TRBD1	-	TRBV6-4	TRBJ1-1	TGTGCCAGCAGAGCGGGACAGGGGAACACTGAAGCTTTCTTT	CASRAGQGNTEAFF
16	TRBD2	-	TRBV7-2	TRBJ2-5	TGTGCCAGCAGCTTACGTAGGAGCGGGGGGGGTGAGACCCAGTACTTC	CASSLRRSGGGETQYF
14	TRBD2	-	TRBV30	TRBJ2-3	TGTGCCTGGAGTGCTAGCGGGGGAACAGATACGCAGTATTTT	CAWSASGGTDTQYF
14	TRBD1	-	TRBV11-2	TRBJ2-5	TGTGCCAGCAGCCAGGACAGGGCCCGAGAGACCCAGTACTTC	CASSQDRARETQYF
15	TRBD1	medium-sized	TRBV11-2	TRBJ1-5	TGTGCCAGCAGCCGGACAGGGGTTACAGGTCAGCCCCAGCATTTT	CASSRTGVTGQPQHF
14	-	-	TRBV6-1	TRBJ1-2	TGTGCCAGCAGCACCTCGGGGGGCTTCTCTGGCTACACCTTC	CASSTSGGFSGYTF
14	-	-	TRBV5-4	TRBJ1-1	TGTGCCAGCAGGCCTGAGATTGGGGACACTGAAGCTTTCTTT	CASRPEIGDTEAFF
13	-	-	TRBV30	TRBJ1-6	TGTGCCTGGACGGACACTTATAATTCACCCCTCCACTTT	CAWTDTYNSPLHF
14	-	-	TRBV7-2	TRBJ1-6	TGTGCCAGCAGCCGCCGGGACGGGGGAATACCCCTCCACTTT	CASSRRDGGIPLHF
14	-	-	TRBV11-2	TRBJ1-2	TGTGCCAGCAGCTCAGGGGTCCTTAACTATGGCTACACCTTC	CASSSGVLNYGYTF
19	TRBD1	-	TRBV4-1	TRBJ1-2	TGCGCCAGCAGCCAAGAAACGGGGACAGGGCGAAACTTCCTATATGGCTACACCTTC	CASSQETGTGRNFLYGYTF
15	TRBD2	-	TRBV6-6	TRBJ2-1	TGTGCCAGCAGCCTTTCTAGCGGGCTCATGGGTGAGCAGTTCTTC	CASSLSSGLMGEQFF
14	TRBD1	few	TRBV2	TRBJ1-1	TGTGCCAGCAGTCCAGGGGGCAGCGCCACTGAAGCTTTCTTT	CASSPGGSATEAFF
11	-	-	TRBV9	TRBJ1-1	TGTGCCAGCAGCGTAACTACTGAAGCTTTCTTT	CASSVTTEAFF
11	-	-	TRBV6-6	TRBJ1-2	TGTGCCAGCAGTTACCAGGAGGGCTACACCTTC	CASSYQEGYTF
14	TRBD1	-	TRBV7-2	TRBJ1-1	TGTGCCAGCAGCTATAATACAGGGGGCACTGAAGCTTTCTTT	CASSYNTGGTEAFF
14	-	medium-sized	TRBV7-6	TRBJ2-7	TGTGCCAGCAGCTCCAACCAGGCCGCCGAAGAGCAGTACTTC	CASSSNQAAEEQYF
13	-	few	TRBV27	TRBJ1-5	TGTGCCAGCAGTTTGAGGGGGACCCAGCCCCAGCATTTT	CASSLRGTQPQHF
17	-	-	TRBV19	TRBJ1-1	TGTGCCAGTAAGCCCCTCACAGGAGAGGGCCAGGGCACTGAAGCTTTCTTT	CASKPLTGEGQGTEAFF
13	-	-	TRBV9	TRBJ2-7	TGCGCCAGCAGCCAAGCTGGAGCGGACGAGCAGTACTTC	CASSQAGADEQYF
14	-	few	TRBV5-1	TRBJ1-5	TGCGCCAGCAGCTTGACAGGTCCCAATCAGCCCCAGCATTTT	CASSLTGPNQPQHF
14	TRBD2	-	TRBV29-1	TRBJ2-7	TGCAGCGTTGAGGAACCTAGCGGGTACTACGAGCAGTACTTC	CSVEEPSGYYEQYF
14	TRBD1	-	TRBV5-1	TRBJ2-7	TGCGCCAGCAGCTGGGGACAGGGATCCTACGAGCAGTACTTC	CASSWGQGSYEQYF
14	-	-	TRBV10-3	TRBJ1-2	TGTGCCATCAGTGAGGGTGACACCCGATATGGCTACACCTTC	CAISEGDTRYGYTF
17	TRBD1	-	TRBV4-3	TRBJ2-1	TGCGCCAGCAGCCAAGAAGCATGGCAGGGGGCCTACAATGAGCAGTTCTTC	CASSQEAWQGAYNEQFF
16	TRBD1	-	TRBV23-1	TRBJ2-6	TGCGCCAGCAAGGGGGGGACAGGGATCGGGGCCAACGTCCTGACTTTC	CASKGGTGIGANVLTF
14	TRBD1	-	TRBV6-1	TRBJ2-7	TGTGCCAGTACACAGGGGGCTAGGGCCTACGAGCAGTACTTC	CASTQGARAYEQYF
15	TRBD2	-	TRBV7-6	TRBJ2-5	TGTGCCAGCGGGTCTTACAGCGGGGGGCAGGAGACCCAGTACTTC	CASGSYSGGQETQYF
16	-	-	TRBV30	TRBJ2-6	TGTGCCTGGAGTCCATACCGACACTCTGGGGCCAACGTCCTGACTTTC	CAWSPYRHSGANVLTF
13	-	medium-sized	TRBV25-1	TRBJ1-6	TGTGCCAGCAGTGAGGGGACCAATTCACCCCTCCACTTT	CASSEGTNSPLHF
16	-	once	TRBV2	TRBJ1-5	TGTGCCAGCAGTGGGGAGAGGTCAGGAATTAATCAGCCCCAGCATTTT	CASSGERSGINQPQHF
11	-	medium-sized	TRBV6-1	TRBJ1-2	TGTGCCACCCACCAGAACTATGGCTACACCTTC	CATHQNYGYTF
16	TRBD1	-	TRBV5-1	TRBJ1-1	TGCGCCAGCAGCCCCCACTTAAGGGACAGGGAGACTGAAGCTTTCTTT	CASSPHLRDRETEAFF
15	-	once	TRBV6-5	TRBJ1-1	TGTGCCAGCAGTTACTCTCCCAGGGTGAACACTGAAGCTTTCTTT	CASSYSPRVNTEAFF
13	-	-	TRBV29-1	TRBJ1-2	TGCAGCGTAGCTGATGGCCTTATAGGTGGCTACACCTTC	CSVADGLIGGYTF
14	-	-	TRBV5-5	TRBJ1-1	TGCGCCAGCAGCCATGATCAGGGCAACACTGAAGCTTTCTTT	CASSHDQGNTEAFF
13	TRBD1	-	TRBV29-1	TRBJ1-2	TGCAGCGTTGAACCTGGACAGGGTTGGGGCTACACCTTC	CSVEPGQGWGYTF
14	-	-	TRBV30	TRBJ1-4	TGTGCCTGGACGCGGGGGACAACTAATGAAAAACTGTTTTTT	CAWTRGTTNEKLFF
11	-	-	TRBV6-6	TRBJ2-1	TGTGCCAGCAGGCAGGACGGTGAGCAGTTCTTC	CASRQDGEQFF
14	-	-	TRBV4-3	TRBJ2-5	TGCGCCAGCAGCCAAGATACCAGCCGGGAGACCCAGTACTTC	CASSQDTSRETQYF
14	TRBD2	-	TRBV5-4	TRBJ2-7	TGTGCCAGCAGCTTATGGCGGGGGTCCGACGAGCAGTACTTC	CASSLWRGSDEQYF
11	-	-	TRBV29-1	TRBJ1-2	TGCAGCATAAGAACTAACTATGGCTACACCTTC	CSIRTNYGYTF
16	-	-	TRBV10-1	TRBJ2-1	TGCGCCAGCAGTGAATCGACCGGGAGCTCCTACAATGAGCAGTTCTTC	CASSESTGSSYNEQFF
12	-	-	TRBV7-2	TRBJ2-3	TGTGCCAGCAGCTTGGTTCCAGATACGCAGTATTTT	CASSLVPDTQYF
15	-	once	TRBV19	TRBJ1-5	TGTGCCAGTAGTATGGGACCGGGAGGCAATCAGCCCCAGCATTTT	CASSMGPGGNQPQHF
16	-	-	TRBV2	TRBJ1-2	TGTGCCAGCAGTGAAAATTGGCTCAGGGGTTACTATGGCTACACCTTC	CASSENWLRGYYGYTF
17	TRBD1	-	TRBV2	TRBJ1-1	TGTGCCAGCAGTGAAGCCTCTAGGACAGGGGGACTCACTGAAGCTTTCTTT	CASSEASRTGGLTEAFF
14	TRBD2	once	TRBV2	TRBJ2-2	TGTGCCAGCAGGGCGGGGGGCAACACCGGGGAGCTGTTTTTT	CASRAGGNTGELFF
14	-	-	TRBV6-4	TRBJ1-5	TGTGCCATAACACAGGGAGTTAGCTATCAGCCCCAGCATTTT	CAITQGVSYQPQHF
15	-	once	TRBV9	TRBJ1-3	TGTGCCAGCAGCCCCGGGACCTATTCTGGAAACACCATATATTTT	CASSPGTYSGNTIYF
16	-	-	TRBV5-5	TRBJ2-2	TGTGCCAGCAGCTTGGCCCTGAAGCGTGGCACCGGGGAGCTGTTTTTT	CASSLALKRGTGELFF
16	-	few	TRBV5-1	TRBJ2-7	TGCGCCAGCAGCTTGGACTTATCTGTGACAGTTGGGGAGCAGTACTTC	CASSLDLSVTVGEQYF
18	TRBD1	once	TRBV4-1	TRBJ1-1	TGCGCCAGCAGCCAAGATATCTACCCCGGGAACAGGGGCCCCGAAGCTTTCTTT	CASSQDIYPGNRGPEAFF
15	-	-	TRBV30	TRBJ2-7	TGTGCCTGGAAGGTCGGGAACACCAAGATATCCGAGCAGTACTTC	CAWKVGNTKISEQYF
16	TRBD1	-	TRBV5-4	TRBJ2-7	TGTGCCAGCAGCTTGTTCGGGACAGGCGTCTCCTACGAGCAGTACTTC	CASSLFGTGVSYEQYF
13	-	-	TRBV7-2	TRBJ1-1	TGTGCCAGCAGCGCACAGGAGAACACTGAAGCTTTCTTT	CASSAQENTEAFF
13	-	-	TRBV30	TRBJ2-4	TGTGCCTGGAGTCTCTCAGGAGTACACATTCAGTACTTC	CAWSLSGVHIQYF
14	-	-	TRBV7-2	TRBJ1-2	TGTGCCAGCAGCTCCGGTGGGGAAAACTATGGCTACACCTTC	CASSSGGENYGYTF
15	-	-	TRBV7-6	TRBJ2-5	TGTGCCAGCAGCTTAGAAGAGGAGTACCAAGAGACCCAGTACTTC	CASSLEEEYQETQYF
14	-	few	TRBV23-1	TRBJ2-4	TGCGCCAGCAGTCACCGCGCTCTGGTCGGCATTCAGTACTTC	CASSHRALVGIQYF